The sequence of this TCR beta chain was determined in a study of shared clonotypes between healthy human individuals (TCRdb year 2020). A note on the overall study: Two women and three men aged 18 to 49 years were included in the cohort. For each donor, CD4 naive and CD4 memory were each run on three plates, CD8 naive on two plates, and CD8 memory on one plate. To estimate repertoire size and how much clonotype sharing occurs between individuals, the study deeply sequenced the blood TCR repertoires of 4 to 6 healthy adults. To increase sequencing depth and limit assay-specific biases, TCR repertoire library preparation and sequencing were carried out by different laboratories using diverse techniques. Per donor, leukapheresis produced somewhere between about 0.8 and 9 billion PBMCs.

V trim: 3 bases; J trim: 5 bases; unmatched bases: 0. The germline V gene provides CDR1 KGHSH and CDR2 LQKENI. The CDR3 holds 13 amino acids from the cysteine to the phenylalanine. Just the 39-base CDR3 DNA is kept, in frame starting at base 1. Healthy HIV-negative adults with no recently reported acute infections or vaccinations were included as donors. Every donor was a Caucasian adult residing in Nashville, Tennessee, USA. CD4+ T cells were enriched by magnetic negative selection, after which naive cells were positively selected on CD45RA and the negative fraction was taken as the memory subset. Blood was obtained by leukapheresis, after which PBMCs were separated by Ficoll-Histopaque density gradient centrifugation and cryopreserved in liquid nitrogen vapor phase. Purity and quantity of every magnetically sorted T cell population were checked by analytical flow cytometry. Genomic DNA was isolated from each sorted fraction and quantified by UV absorbance on a Nanodrop 2000c.

Using the deep immunoSEQ assay, multiplex PCR amplified TCR CDR3 regions from genomic DNA. For each cell subset, the extracted genomic DNA was distributed evenly across all wells of several immunoSEQ 96-well plates, and each plate served as one replicate. For sorted subsets, each replicate PCR was loaded with about 0.2 ug genomic DNA, equivalent to about 33,000 T cell genomes. Purified libraries were quantified with a Qubit 3.0 fluorometer, sized on a Bioanalyzer 2100, and re-quantified with the KAPA Library Quantification kit. Each immunoSEQ 96-well plate was sequenced on its own single-read 150-cycle Illumina NextSeq 550 flow cell. Concerning the study's data processing: The immunoSEQ output contained only junctional sequences without quality scores, so filtering could not match that applied to full-length reads. Sequences were annotated with PyIR, a Python wrapper for IgBLAST v1.9, using IMGT germline references to assign V/J genes and CDR3. Reads with weak V/J assignments (E-value above 1e-6), missing CDR3, stop codons, out-of-frame junctions, or ambiguous translated residues were removed. V3J clonotypes were defined as sequences sharing an identical inferred V gene, J gene, and CDR3 amino acid sequence. The percentage overlap between two repertoires was calculated by dividing the number of shared unique clonotypes by the size of the smaller repertoire. RTK rarefaction, the Chao1 estimator, and Recon v2.1 estimates of unobserved clonotypes were used to assess repertoire richness. For all TCRbeta clonotypes obtained by the gDNA method from several donors, generation probabilities were computed with OLGA. Held by TCRdb, this immuneACCESS table contains in-frame sequences only and omits some clones. Under half of the omission traces to an unresolved V gene where checked; the cause of the rest is unknown. The D gene and trimming were derived from the DNA, and the V and J assignments and clone size from that table. This sample lists approximately 2.3 million clones; approximately 93% were detected once. About 0.37% of the sample is taken by the ten largest.

In the case of this clone: Its antigen remains unidentified. There are no base qualities to consult, and no much larger clone falls within one base.

General conclusions and limits of the study: Around 5.4% of naive CD4, 3.5% of naive CD8, roughly 2.4% of memory CD4, and approximately 0.4% of memory CD8 clonotypes were shared across a few donors. Only blood was sampled, and tissue TCR repertoires likely differ from those in blood. Based on pairwise subsampling, the degree of clonotype sharing among donors was expected to be affected by sequencing depth. The genetic and exposure-history diversity represented was limited by the small number of donors. Rarefaction of sorted-subset datasets indicated incomplete sequencing despite the large sequencing depth. Naive subsets generally had larger estimated clonotype richness than memory subsets did. Clonotypes shared by all four sorted-subset donors showed higher generation probabilities than non-shared clonotypes.

The specimen sequenced was naive CD4+ T cells from PBMCs. The cell subset or site label for this specimen denotes: CD45RA+ positively selected. The receptor chain draws on TRBV18 and TRBJ2-1; TRBD1 lines up with 8 middle nucleotides. The receptor was derived from a man between 18 and 29 years old in good health. Some clones in this sample may be carry-over from other donors' samples. The nucleotide sequence is TGTGCCAGCTCACCGGGACAGGACAATGAGCAGTTCTTC. The translation is CASSPGQDNEQFF.